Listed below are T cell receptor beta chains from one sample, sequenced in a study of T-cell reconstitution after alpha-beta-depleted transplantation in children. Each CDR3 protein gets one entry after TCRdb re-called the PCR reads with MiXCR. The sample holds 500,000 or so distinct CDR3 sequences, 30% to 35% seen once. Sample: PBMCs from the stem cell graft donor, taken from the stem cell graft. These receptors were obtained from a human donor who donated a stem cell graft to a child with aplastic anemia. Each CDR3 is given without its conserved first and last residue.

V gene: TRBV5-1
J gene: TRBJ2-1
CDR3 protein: ASSLALENNEQF

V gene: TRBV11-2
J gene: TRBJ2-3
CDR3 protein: ASSKRTSGGTDTQY

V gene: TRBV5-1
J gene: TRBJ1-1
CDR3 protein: ASSLAGGQGPEAF

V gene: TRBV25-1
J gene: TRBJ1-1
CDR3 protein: ASSEYPGKAF

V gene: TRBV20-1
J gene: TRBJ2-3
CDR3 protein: SARDRTTAGGEITDTQY

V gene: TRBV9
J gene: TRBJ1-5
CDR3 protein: ASSAGQGKSQPQH

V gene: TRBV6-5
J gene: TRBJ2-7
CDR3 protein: ASRLDRGPSSYEQY

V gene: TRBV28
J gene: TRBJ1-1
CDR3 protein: ASRPAGGPTEAF

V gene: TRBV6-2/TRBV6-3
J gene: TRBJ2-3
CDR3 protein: ASSSDTGGPKQY

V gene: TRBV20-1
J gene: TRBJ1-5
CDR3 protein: SAQGLRQHYGQPQH

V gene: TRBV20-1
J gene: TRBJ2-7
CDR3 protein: SARIRAAHEQY

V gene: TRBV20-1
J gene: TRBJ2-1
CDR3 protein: SASESGLHLYNEQF

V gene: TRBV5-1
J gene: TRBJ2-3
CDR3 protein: ASREQETSTDTQY

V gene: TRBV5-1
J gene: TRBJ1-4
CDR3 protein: ASSLLVSTNEKLF

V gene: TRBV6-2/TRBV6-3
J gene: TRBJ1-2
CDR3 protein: ASSYSGDRGLFYT

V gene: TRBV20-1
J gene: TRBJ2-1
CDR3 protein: SAPGRASSYNEQF

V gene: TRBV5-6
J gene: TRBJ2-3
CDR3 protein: ASSTGADTQY

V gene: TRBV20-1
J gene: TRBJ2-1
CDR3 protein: SAPKELAGGELYNEQF

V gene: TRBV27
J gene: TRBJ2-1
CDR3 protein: ASSEVAGGRNEQF

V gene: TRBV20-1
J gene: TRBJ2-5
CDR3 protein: SARDPGLAGEYWETQY

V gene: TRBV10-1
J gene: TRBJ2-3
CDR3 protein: ASAVPKPRGLTDTQY

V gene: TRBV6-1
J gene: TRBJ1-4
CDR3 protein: ASSVLGGTNEKLF

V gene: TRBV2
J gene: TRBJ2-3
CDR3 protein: ASTVGRTSGRTQY

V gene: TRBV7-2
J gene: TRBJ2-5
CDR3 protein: ASRQLVSVQTQY

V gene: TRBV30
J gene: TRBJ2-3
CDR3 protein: AWTIPYTDRTHGTDTQY

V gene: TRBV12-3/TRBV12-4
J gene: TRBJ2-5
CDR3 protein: ASSGTSGRWETQY

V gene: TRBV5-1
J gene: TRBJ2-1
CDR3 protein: ASSPPLAGAHGEQF

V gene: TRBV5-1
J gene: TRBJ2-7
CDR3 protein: ASSLGTNYEQY

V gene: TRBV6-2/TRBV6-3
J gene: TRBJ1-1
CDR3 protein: ASSSPPYAENTEAF

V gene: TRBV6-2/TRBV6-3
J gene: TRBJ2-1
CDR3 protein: ASRPSVNEQF

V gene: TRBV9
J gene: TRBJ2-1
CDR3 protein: ASSAGTSGEQF